These 27 T cell receptor beta chains were all obtained from the same sample, sequenced in a study of cytomegalovirus exposure and HLA in healthy donors. Profiled with immunoSEQ multiplex PCR; TCRdb holds only in-frame clones, not every one. The table includes 140,000 to 150,000 clones, roughly 87% detected once. The source material was PBMCs. These receptors were obtained from a man aged 18 to 29 in good health and CMV-seropositive.

This sequence joins TRBV4-1 and TRBJ2-1; 9 bases map to TRBD2. The junction had 1 base not matched to a gene; V was cut back by 1 base and J by 3 bases. The germline V gene encodes CDR1 MGHRA and CDR2 YSYEKL. CDR3 length equals 15 residues. The CDR3 coding sequence is TGCGCCAGCAGCCAAGTAGCGGGAGACTACAATGAGCAGTTCTTC. It encodes CASSQVAGDYNEQFF.

This chain joins TRBV10-2 and TRBJ2-1; 9 bases align to TRBD2. The V and J ends lost 5 bases and 1 base, in that order; junction bases with no gene match: 3. CDR1 and CDR2 from the germline V gene are WSHSY and SAAADI. The CDR3 extends over 15 amino acids. Here the CDR3 DNA reads TGCGCCAGCAGTCTAGGACTAGCGTCCTACAATGAGCAGTTCTTC. This codes for CASSLGLASYNEQFF.

V is TRBV30 and J is TRBJ1-5; D is ambiguous. This CDR3 is 20 amino acids long. Germline loops: CDR1 GTSNPN, CDR2 SVGIG (reference sequence). Trimming pared 2 bases from V and 0 bases from J, leaving 26 bases between. In DNA, the CDR3 is TGTGCCTGGAGTCCAAGGTGGAGCCCGGAGGGTTCCTATAGCAATCAGCCCCAGCATTTT. Its protein is CAWSPRWSPEGSYSNQPQHF.

Notes on this clone: A read error may account for a junction end that differs from germline. The chain combines TRBV7-9 with TRBJ2-7, with D perhaps TRBD2 (6 bases). CDR1 is SEHNR and CDR2 is FQNEAQ in the germline V gene (reference sequence). The CDR3 is 14 amino acids. CDR3 bases: TGTGCCAGCAGCTCTAGCGCCTCCCCCTACGAGCAGTATTTC. Translation: CASSSSASPYEQYF. Based on the CDR3 plus reference TRBV7-9 and TRBJ2-7, the full variable domain is DTGVSQNPRHKITKRGQNVTFRCDPISEHNRLYWYRQTLGQGPEFLTYFQNEAQLEKSRLLSDRFSAERPKGSFSTLEIQRTEQGDSAMYLCASSSSASPYEQYFGPGTRLTVT.

The rearrangement uses TRBV2 and TRBJ1-4; D is possibly TRBD1 (6 bases). Looked up from germline, CDR1 is SNHLY and CDR2 is FYNNEI. Trimming removed 5 bases from V and 3 bases from J, with 13 bases in between. CDR3 length: 15 residues. CDR3 bases: TGTGCCAGCAGTTTTGAGACAGGCGCTAATGAAAAACTGTTTTTT. It specifies CASSFETGANEKLFF.

The rearrangement uses TRBV7-8 and TRBJ1-3; D gene uncertain. In germline, CDR1 is SGHVS, CDR2 FQNEAQ. Trimming pared 2 bases from V and 1 base from J, leaving 12 bases between. CDR3 length: 16 amino acids. The CDR3 here is CASSLPGWESGNTIYF. CDR3 bases: TGTGCCAGCAGCTTACCGGGCTGGGAGTCTGGAAACACCATATATTTT.

The chain uses TRBV28 and TRBJ1-1; D gene ambiguous. V dropped 5 bases and J dropped 1 base, with 11 bases sitting between them. Germline V CDR1 and CDR2: MDHEN, SYDVKM. The CDR3 length is 14 residues. The CDR3 DNA is TGTGCCAGCAGTCCCGGAGGTAAGAACACTGAAGCTTTCTTT. This codes for CASSPGGKNTEAFF.

V and J are TRBV6-5 and TRBJ2-3; 8 bases agree with TRBD1. The V gene end was trimmed by 4 bases and the J gene end by 2 bases; junction bases not matched to a gene: 5. Germline loops: CDR1 MNHEY, CDR2 SVGAGI. The CDR3 has 15 amino acids. Here the CDR3 reads CASSFGDRHTDTQYF. CDR3 DNA sequence: TGTGCCAGCAGTTTCGGGGACAGGCACACAGATACGCAGTATTTT.

This sequence joins TRBV2 and TRBJ2-1; no firm D call. Germline V CDR1 and CDR2: SNHLY, FYNNEI. The CDR3 covers 11 residues. The ends were cut back, 6 bases at V and 8 bases at J, with 8 bases in the middle. The CDR3 sequence: CASSPEDEQFF. CDR3 DNA sequence: TGTGCCAGCAGCCCCGAGGATGAGCAGTTCTTC.

V usage is TRBV7-9 and J usage is TRBJ2-7; 7 positions match TRBD1. Germline CDR1 and CDR2: SEHNR and FQNEAQ (reference sequence). This CDR3 is 15 amino acids long. The trim removed 4 bases at V and 0 bases at J, leaving 6 bases unmatched. The CDR3 spells CASSSATGHSYEQYF. CDR3 in DNA: TGTGCCAGCAGCTCCGCGACAGGGCACTCCTACGAGCAGTACTTC.

This clone has only a few counts. The V gene is TRBV5-6, the J gene TRBJ1-2; TRBD1 might be the D (5 bases). V shed 0 bases and J shed 4 bases, with 13 bases lying between them. The CDR3 contains 15 residues. CDR1 and CDR2 from the germline V gene are SGHDT and YYEEEE. CDR3 sequence: CASSLGQGSGYGYTF. Written as DNA, the CDR3 is TGTGCCAGCAGCTTGGGGCAGGGTAGCGGCTATGGCTACACCTTC.

This clone was seen once. The chain joins TRBV5-1 to TRBJ1-2; 12 bases align to TRBD1. This CDR3 spans 16 amino acids. Per the germline V gene, CDR1 is SGHRS and CDR2 is YFSETQ. The junction had 4 bases not matched to a gene; V was cut back by 4 bases and J by 0 bases. The CDR3, as DNA: TGCGCCAGCAGCCATGGGACAGGGGGCTCTAACTATGGCTACACCTTC. Amino acids: CASSHGTGGSNYGYTF. Full variable domain (rest looked up from reference TRBV5-1 and TRBJ1-2): KAGVTQTPRYLIKTRGQQVTLSCSPISGHRSVSWYQQTPGQGLQFLFEYFSETQRNKGNFPGRFSGRQFSNSRSEMNVSTLELGDSALYLCASSHGTGGSNYGYTFGSGTRLTVV.

The V gene is TRBV4-2, the J gene TRBJ2-7; the D is unclear. This CDR3 spans 14 amino acids. V was shortened by 1 base and J by 2 bases, with 9 bases between the two germline ends. Per germline, CDR1 LGHNA and CDR2 YNFKEQ. DNA for the CDR3: TGTGCCAGCAGCCAAGTTTCGCGGCCCTACGAGCAGTACTTC. It translates to CASSQVSRPYEQYF.

The chain is built from TRBV4-1 and TRBJ1-3, with D unresolved. V was cut by 0 bases and J by 4 bases, with 7 bases left in between. Germline V gives CDR1 MGHRA, CDR2 YSYEKL. The CDR3 is made up of 14 amino acids. CDR3 sequence: CASSQEVAGNTIYF. CDR3 bases: TGCGCCAGCAGCCAAGAAGTCGCGGGAAACACCATATATTTT.

The V call is TRBV5-4, the J call TRBJ2-1, with D perhaps TRBD1 (5 bases). CDR3 size: 15 residues. V lost 2 bases, J lost 3 bases, and 12 bases lay in between. Looked up from germline, CDR1 is SGHNT and CDR2 is YYREEE (reference sequence). The CDR3 sequence is CASSFRVVVYNEQFF. The CDR3 DNA follows: TGTGCCAGCAGCTTCAGGGTAGTGGTCTACAATGAGCAGTTCTTC.

The chain combines TRBV27 with TRBJ1-1; maybe TRBD1 (5 bases). CDR3 length equals 16 residues. Germline V gene sequence: CDR1 MNHEY, CDR2 SMNVEV (reference sequence). Deletions cut 2 bases from V and 6 bases from J, with 19 bases between. CDR3 DNA sequence: TGTGCCAGCAGTTTAAATTGGGCGGGGGGGAAGGCTGAAGCTTTCTTT. Protein product: CASSLNWAGGKAEAFF.

The gene calls are TRBV7-9 and TRBJ1-2; 7 nucleotides line up with TRBD1. The CDR3 runs 16 residues. Losses at the gene ends were 3 bases for V and 0 bases for J; bases not matched to a gene: 7. Per the germline V gene, CDR1 is SEHNR and CDR2 is FQNEAQ (reference sequence). CDR3 loop: CASSLFRQGPNYGYTF. CDR3 coding DNA: TGTGCCAGCAGCTTGTTCCGACAGGGTCCTAACTATGGCTACACCTTC.

J is TRBJ2-1 and V is TRBV27; the D is unclear. Trimming pared 4 bases from V and 0 bases from J, leaving 10 bases between. The germline gives CDR1 MNHEY, CDR2 SMNVEV (reference sequence). The CDR3 spans 15 residues. This chain's CDR3 is CASSSDLSSYNEQFF. The CDR3 DNA is TGTGCCAGCAGTTCCGACTTGAGCTCCTACAATGAGCAGTTCTTC.

The chain recombines TRBV30 with TRBJ2-1; a possible D gene is TRBD2 (6 bases). Germline CDR1 is GTSNPN and CDR2 is SVGIG (reference sequence). The CDR3 runs 13 residues. The chain's CDR3 is CAMEGAYYNEQFF. The CDR3 bases are TGTGCAATGGAGGGAGCCTACTACAATGAGCAGTTCTTC.

This clone was seen only a few times. V usage is TRBV2 and J usage is TRBJ1-6; D gene unclear. V lost 3 bases and J 7 bases, leaving 4 bases between the germline ends. Germline V gives CDR1 SNHLY, CDR2 FYNNEI. The CDR3 loop spans 12 amino acids. CDR3 DNA: TGTGCCAGCAGTGATGAGAATTCACCCCTCCACTTT. Translation: CASSDENSPLHF.

The chain is built from TRBV19 and TRBJ2-1; 10 bases map to TRBD2. The CDR3 runs to 17 residues. J gave up 0 bases and V 6 bases, and 8 bases lay outside the gene matches. The germline gives CDR1 LNHDA, CDR2 SQIVND (reference sequence). Here the CDR3 reads CASRPLAGELSYNEQFF. The CDR3, as DNA: TGTGCCAGTAGACCTCTAGCGGGGGAGCTCTCCTACAATGAGCAGTTCTTC.

The chain employs TRBV4-1 and TRBJ1-4, with no clear D. Per germline, CDR1 MGHRA and CDR2 YSYEKL. This CDR3 is 15 amino acids long. Trimming took off 3 bases at V and 6 bases at J, with 14 bases between the two ends. Here the CDR3 DNA reads TGCGCCAGCAGCCATCCCGGGGTTAGAGATGAAAAACTGTTTTTT. The encoded protein is CASSHPGVRDEKLFF.

The chain is built from TRBV19 and TRBJ1-2, with 7 bases lining up with TRBD1. Germline V gene sequence: CDR1 LNHDA, CDR2 SQIVND (reference sequence). This CDR3 has 15 residues. V dropped 0 bases and J dropped 8; count of bases not matched to a gene: 9. The CDR3 sequence: CASSIDQGGSAGYTF. As DNA, the CDR3 is TGTGCCAGTAGTATAGATCAGGGGGGTTCGGCCGGCTACACCTTC.

The rearrangement uses TRBV6-5 and TRBJ2-7, with 7 bases matching TRBD2. CDR1 and CDR2 (germline): MNHEY, SVGAGI. Trimming took 6 bases from V and 3 from J; bases not matched to a gene: 8. The length of the CDR3 is 14 residues. Here the CDR3 reads CASRQRRESYEQYF. The CDR3 DNA is TGTGCCAGCAGGCAGCGGCGGGAGAGCTACGAGCAGTACTTC.

The rearrangement uses TRBV7-2 and TRBJ2-4; tentative D call: TRBD2 (5 bases). V lost 1 base, J lost 3 bases, and 10 bases lay in between. Germline loops: CDR1 SGHTA, CDR2 FQGNSA. The CDR3 runs to 15 residues. The chain's CDR3 is CASSLVSGFKNIQYF. As DNA, the CDR3 is TGTGCCAGCAGCTTAGTTTCGGGGTTCAAAAACATTCAGTACTTC.

The gene calls are TRBV6-5 and TRBJ1-2; D uncertain. Germline loops: CDR1 MNHEY, CDR2 SVGAGI. This CDR3 is built from 15 residues. The germline V and J ends were trimmed by 3 bases and 3 bases, with 14 bases remaining between them. CDR3 sequence: CASSYRRDNDYGYTF. CDR3 coding DNA: TGTGCCAGCAGTTATAGGAGGGATAACGACTATGGCTACACCTTC.

The V call is TRBV11-2, the J call TRBJ1-6, with unresolved D. The CDR3 runs to 17 residues. Looked up from germline, CDR1 is SGHAT and CDR2 is FQNNGV. The V end lost 5 bases, the J end lost 9 bases, and 23 bases lay between the germline ends. The CDR3 coding sequence is TGTGCCAGCAGCCCCCCCGCGGGGTCCGCCTGGGGTTCACCCCTCCACTTT. Translating gives CASSPPAGSAWGSPLHF.